One and the same sample provided the 5 T cell receptor beta chains below, sequenced in a study of patients and donors after allogeneic stem cell transplantation. TCRdb redid the calling of the RT-PCR reads with MiXCR, one entry per CDR3 protein. Among approximately 200,000 distinct CDR3 sequences listed, over 30% were seen once. Sample: blood, either unsorted or a sorted T cell fraction (not recorded which). The receptors derive from a human donor who was either an allogeneic HSCT recipient or a stem cell or donor lymphocyte infusion donor (not recorded which). It is not recorded whose cells these are; they may come from a transplant donor.

This clonotype was seen more than once but under ten times. The gene calls are TRBV5-1 and TRBJ1-1; no reliable D call. Trimming removed 0 bases from V and 1 base from J, with 10 bases in between. The CDR3 has 15 amino acids. In germline, CDR1 is SGHRS, CDR2 YFSETQ. The CDR3 sequence is CASSLVTVRNTEAFF. In nucleotides, the CDR3 is TGCGCCAGCAGCTTGGTTACGGTGAGGAACACTGAAGCTTTCTTT.

CDR3 sequence: CASSPEGTDNSPLHF. As DNA, the CDR3 is TGCGCCAGCAGCCCGGAAGGGACAGACAATTCACCCCTCCACTTT. The chain joins TRBV5-1 to TRBJ1-6, with TRBD1 matching over 7 bases. The V and J ends lost 4 bases and 7 bases, in that order; junction bases with no gene match: 8. Germline values: CDR1 SGHRS, CDR2 YFSETQ. The CDR3 loop spans 15 amino acids. The full variable domain, its missing parts supplied by reference TRBV5-1 and TRBJ1-6, is KAGVTQTPRYLIKTRGQQVTLSCSPISGHRSVSWYQQTPGQGLQFLFEYFSETQRNKGNFPGRFSGRQFSNSRSEMNVSTLELGDSALYLCASSPEGTDNSPLHFGNGTRLTVT.

This clonotype has more than one count but fewer than ten. The chain employs TRBV4-2 and TRBJ2-1; D is undetermined. The CDR3 extends over 18 amino acids. Germline V gene sequence: CDR1 LGHNA, CDR2 YNFKEQ. Trimming pared 3 bases from V and 3 bases from J, leaving 21 bases between. CDR3 loop: CASSQGQRLTFGYNEQFF. The CDR3 nucleotides are TGTGCCAGCAGCCAGGGTCAACGACTGACTTTTGGCTACAATGAGCAGTTCTTC.

The rearrangement uses TRBV12-3 or TRBV12-4 and TRBJ1-5; D is ambiguous. The V and J ends lost 3 bases and 4 bases respectively, with 7 bases between them. CDR3 length equals 13 residues. The CDR3 DNA is TGTGCCAGCAGTTTTGGAGGGAATCAGCCCCAGCATTTT. It yields the protein CASSFGGNQPQHF.

The chain uses TRBV29-1 and TRBJ2-1, with 7 bases that match TRBD2. The CDR3 sequence is 18 residues long. Germline V gives CDR1 SQVTM, CDR2 ANQGSEA. With 1 base clipped from V and 0 bases from J, the junction kept 12 bases outside the gene matches. CDR3: CSVEGLAVGKSSYNEQFF. For the CDR3, the DNA is TGCAGCGTTGAAGGTCTAGCGGTAGGCAAAAGCTCCTACAATGAGCAGTTCTTC.